A single sample is the source of the 18 T cell receptor beta chains below, sequenced in a study of T cell repertoires in cytomegalovirus infection. TCRdb reanalysed the reads using MiXCR and keeps one entry per CDR3 protein. The sample lists 110,000 to 150,000 distinct CDR3 sequences, approximately 30% occurring once. No antigens are known for them. Sample: CD8+ T cells from cultured PBMCs, taken from culture after CMV antigen stimulation. The receptor source for this set is a human donor in good health (CMV status not recorded). Some clones in this sample may be carry-over from other donors' samples.

V usage is TRBV5-4 and J usage is TRBJ2-5; 7 bases align to TRBD1. V gave up 4 bases and J gave up 5 bases; unmatched junction bases: 8. The CDR3 sequence is 14 residues long. Germline CDR1 reads SGHNT; CDR2 reads YYREEE (reference sequence). The CDR3: CASSGTDTLETQYF. CDR3 coding DNA: TGTGCCAGCAGCGGGACAGACACATTGGAGACCCAGTACTTC.

This clonotype has ten or more counts. This chain joins TRBV29-1 and TRBJ1-2, with 7 bases lining up with TRBD1. The CDR3 consists of 14 residues. Looked up from germline, CDR1 is SQVTM and CDR2 is ANQGSEA. With V trimmed by 0 bases and J by 5 bases, 6 bases remained unmatched. In DNA form, the CDR3 reads TGCAGCGTTGAAGAACCAGGGGGTTTTTATGGCTACACCTTC. Translating it yields CSVEEPGGFYGYTF.

V usage is TRBV12-3 or TRBV12-4 and J usage is TRBJ2-3; the D is unclear. This CDR3 is built from 12 residues. V was shortened by 2 bases and J by 7 bases, with 7 bases between the two germline ends. The DNA of the CDR3 is TGTGCCAGCAGTTTAAGAACGCATACGCAGTATTTT. Its translation is CASSLRTHTQYF.

This clonotype was counted between two and nine times. The chain is built from TRBV7-3 and TRBJ2-1; 7 bases line up with TRBD2. Germline values: CDR1 SGHTA, CDR2 FQGTGA. Trimming removed 1 base from V and 5 bases from J; junction bases left unmatched: 11. This CDR3 is built from 17 residues. CDR3 sequence: CASSLRQGGFWDNEQFF. As DNA, the CDR3 is TGTGCCAGCAGCTTAAGGCAGGGAGGGTTTTGGGACAATGAGCAGTTCTTC.

This clonotype was seen only a few times. The rearrangement uses TRBV25-1 and TRBJ1-2, with D unclear. This CDR3 contains 12 residues. Germline V gene lookup returns CDR1 MGHDK and CDR2 SYGVNS. With 3 bases removed from V and 7 bases from J, the gap between germline ends came to 9 bases. CDR3 loop: CASSDPVGGYTF. CDR3 nucleotide sequence: TGTGCCAGCAGTGACCCCGTTGGTGGCTACACCTTC.

This clonotype was seen just once. The chain links TRBV15 to TRBJ1-1, with TRBD1 as a possible D gene (6 bases). This CDR3 spans 15 amino acids. V lost 3 bases, J lost 6 bases, and 17 bases lay in between. Germline V gene data show CDR1 as LNHNV and CDR2 as YYDKDF (reference sequence). The CDR3: CATSSEIQGTAEAFF. CDR3 DNA sequence: TGTGCCACCAGCAGCGAAATACAGGGTACCGCTGAAGCTTTCTTT.

The chain uses TRBV4-1 and TRBJ2-1; D call uncertain. The CDR3 spans 14 residues. Germline V gene lookup returns CDR1 MGHRA and CDR2 YSYEKL. V was pared by 0 bases and J by 5 bases, with 8 bases between. CDR3 DNA sequence: TGCGCCAGCAGCCAAGAGTGGTTGAACAATGAGCAGTTCTTC. Translating gives CASSQEWLNNEQFF.

V and J are TRBV2 and TRBJ2-7; 9 nucleotides line up with TRBD1. Trimming cost V 8 bases and J 5 bases; bases outside gene matches: 10. CDR1 and CDR2 (germline): SNHLY, FYNNEI. CDR3 length: 14 amino acids. CDR3 DNA: TGTGCCAGCCTTACTCCGGGACAGGGAAACGAGCAGTACTTC. This sequence encodes CASLTPGQGNEQYF.

This chain connects TRBV28 to TRBJ2-7; D not resolved. The germline V and J ends were trimmed by 3 bases and 4 bases, with 10 bases remaining between them. The germline V gene has CDR1 MDHEN and CDR2 SYDVKM. CDR3 length equals 13 residues. CDR3 sequence: CASSFPGVYEQYF. In DNA, the CDR3 is TGTGCCAGCAGTTTCCCGGGCGTTTACGAGCAGTACTTC.

This clonotype was recorded a few times. The genes are TRBV19 and TRBJ1-2; the D gene is possibly TRBD1 (5 bases). CDR3 length: 12 amino acids. V was pared by 7 bases and J by 7 bases, with 13 bases between. Germline CDR1 is LNHDA and CDR2 is SQIVND (reference sequence). The CDR3 loop is CASNLGGLGYTF. In DNA, the CDR3 is TGTGCCAGTAACCTTGGGGGTCTTGGCTACACCTTC.

The chain joins TRBV4-1 to TRBJ2-7; D might be TRBD1 (6 bases). CDR3 length: 16 amino acids. Trimming removed 3 bases at V and 8 bases at J, with 23 bases between. Germline V lookup: CDR1 MGHRA, CDR2 YSYEKL. Here the CDR3 DNA reads TGCGCCAGCAGCCATGAGGGCCCCCCTGGGACATACAAGCAGTACTTC. This codes for CASSHEGPPGTYKQYF.

The chain is built from TRBV6-1 and TRBJ1-1; 7 bases are shared with TRBD1. V shed 5 bases, J shed 4 bases, and the junction held 7 bases outside the gene matches. Per germline, CDR1 MNHNS and CDR2 SASEGT. This CDR3 has 14 amino acids. The CDR3 here is CASSLTGVGTEAFF. For the CDR3, the DNA is TGTGCCAGCAGTTTAACAGGGGTAGGCACTGAAGCTTTCTTT.

This clonotype was seen only a few times. This chain links TRBV6-2 or TRBV6-3 with TRBJ1-2, with D hard to call. V lost 0 bases and J lost 6, with 11 bases in between. The germline V gene has CDR1 MNHEY and CDR2 SVGEGT. The CDR3 loop spans 14 amino acids. The CDR3 DNA reads TGTGCCAGCAGTTACTCAAAGAGAACGGATGGCTACACCTTC. Translating gives CASSYSKRTDGYTF.

The rearrangement uses TRBV7-4 and TRBJ2-1, with 7 bases matching TRBD2. Germline-derived CDR1 and CDR2 are SGHVT and SQSDAQ. The CDR3 is 17 residues long. V lost 5 bases to trimming and J lost 6 bases; unmatched junction nucleotides: 16. CDR3 nucleotide sequence: TGTGCCAGCAGCCCCCCCCTGCAGCGGGGTGTGGTCAATGAGCAGTTCTTC. It translates to CASSPPLQRGVVNEQFF.

The table lists this clonotype with a few counts. The chain carries TRBV20-1 and TRBJ2-1; TRBD2 agrees at 11 bases. CDR1 and CDR2 from the germline V gene are DFQATT and SNEGSKA (reference sequence). Unmatched junction bases numbered 8, after V lost 5 bases and J lost 5 bases. This CDR3 is built from 15 residues. The CDR3 region has the DNA TGCAGTGCTGGCCGGCTAGCGGGGGGCAACAATGAGCAGTTCTTC. Protein product: CSAGRLAGGNNEQFF.

Many counts were recorded for this clonotype. The chain combines TRBV7-9 with TRBJ1-2; D is unclear. The V end lost 0 bases, the J end lost 2 bases, and 7 bases lay between the germline ends. Germline V gives CDR1 SEHNR, CDR2 FQNEAQ (reference sequence). This CDR3 is built from 14 residues. CDR3 nucleotides: TGTGCCAGCAGCTTAGCTGGGGAGAACTATGGCTACACCTTC. This translates into CASSLAGENYGYTF.

The table lists this clonotype with a few counts. The chain couples TRBV10-3 to TRBJ1-1; D is uncertain. Germline V lookup: CDR1 ENHRY, CDR2 SYGVKD. V lost 0 bases, J lost 0 bases, and 8 bases lay in between. The CDR3 has 15 residues. CDR3: CAISESISLNTEAFF. As DNA, the CDR3 is TGTGCCATCAGTGAGTCGATTAGTTTGAACACTGAAGCTTTCTTT.

The chain recombines TRBV2 with TRBJ2-7; D gene uncertain. Germline CDR1 and CDR2: SNHLY and FYNNEI. Trimming left V 7 bases short and J 3 bases short, with 10 bases between. The CDR3 sequence is 12 residues long. The CDR3 reads CASIGGLYEQYF. CDR3 nucleotides: TGTGCCAGCATTGGCGGCCTCTACGAGCAGTACTTC.